Below, 32 T cell receptor beta chains from the same sample are listed, as sequenced in a study of blood T cell repertoires in COVID-19. Repertoires were generated with immunoSEQ multiplex PCR, while TCRdb's copy carries only in-frame clones and drops some. The sample has roughly 310,000 clones, approximately 89% seen once. The specimen sequenced was PBMCs or T cells enriched from blood (not recorded which). The receptors were gathered from a woman in her thirties or forties who had recovered from COVID-19.

V usage is TRBV7-4 and J usage is TRBJ2-7, with a weak D call TRBD2 (5 bases). The V end lost 5 bases, the J end lost 1 base, and 15 bases lay between the germline ends. Germline V gene lookup returns CDR1 SGHVT and CDR2 SQSDAQ. CDR3 length equals 15 residues. This CDR3 reads CASSRPGRKSYEQYF. CDR3 sequence (DNA): TGTGCCAGCAGCCGTCCGGGAAGAAAATCCTACGAGCAGTACTTC.

This rearrangement joins TRBV6-6 to TRBJ2-7; 13 nucleotides match TRBD2. The CDR3 is 17 residues long. From germline, CDR1 is MNHNY and CDR2 SVGAGI (reference sequence). The junction had 10 bases not matched to a gene; V was cut back by 5 bases and J by 3 bases. The CDR3 nucleotides read TGTGCCAGCAGTCCTGGGACTAGCGGGGCTATAATCTACGAGCAGTACTTC. The encoded protein is CASSPGTSGAIIYEQYF.

This chain links TRBV3-1 (or the pseudogene TRBV3-2) with TRBJ2-2; 11 bases align to TRBD2. CDR3 length: 17 residues. V gave up 1 base and J gave up 4 bases; unmatched junction bases: 5. The germline CDR1 and CDR2 sequences are LGHDT and YNNKEL (reference sequence). Written as DNA, the CDR3 is TGTGCCAGCAGCCAAGGCGATAGCGGGGGGGGCACCGGGGAGCTGTTTTTT. The encoded protein is CASSQGDSGGGTGELFF.

The chain carries TRBV27 and TRBJ2-1, with 10 bases matching TRBD2. Germline assignment: CDR1 MNHEY and CDR2 SMNVEV (reference sequence). The ends lost 1 base at V and 8 bases at J; junction bases unmatched: 8. This CDR3 contains 16 residues. CDR3 residues: CASSLFAPSGRDEQFF. In DNA form, the CDR3 reads TGTGCCAGCAGTTTATTTGCCCCTAGCGGGAGAGATGAGCAGTTCTTC.

The gene calls are TRBV5-4 and TRBJ2-7; a weak D match, TRBD1 (5 bases). The CDR3 is 14 amino acids. Trimming took 0 bases from V and 2 from J, leaving 9 bases between them. Germline V gene lookup returns CDR1 SGHNT and CDR2 YYREEE (reference sequence). The CDR3 DNA follows: TGTGCCAGCAGCTTGGGACAGTCCCCCTACGAGCAGTACTTC. It specifies CASSLGQSPYEQYF.

This clone has just a few counts. The chain recombines TRBV21-1 with TRBJ2-3; the D call of TRBD2 is as the table states it, not checked on the DNA. TRBV21-1 is a pseudogene segment. The CDR3 spans 16 residues. CDR3 protein: CASSKVSSPSTDTQYF. CDR3 nucleotide sequence: TGTGCCAGCAGCAAAGTAAGTAGCCCTAGCACAGATACGCAGTATTTT.

The table lists this clone with a count of one. V gene TRBV27 combines with J gene TRBJ1-6; a weak D match, TRBD1 (5 bases). CDR1 and CDR2 (germline): MNHEY, SMNVEV (reference sequence). The CDR3 extends over 14 amino acids. V was pared by 3 bases and J by 7 bases, with 10 bases between. CDR3 nucleotides: TGTGCCAGCAGTTTGGGGCTTGTGAATTCACCCCTCCACTTT. It yields the protein CASSLGLVNSPLHF.

The CDR3 coding sequence is TGTGCCAGCAGCCCGGCATGGGGACTAAACCGACACGAGCAGTACTTC. Amino acids: CASSPAWGLNRHEQYF. The chain carries TRBV2 and TRBJ2-7, with 7 positions matching TRBD2. The CDR3 is 16 residues long. With V trimmed by 6 bases and J by 5 bases, 16 bases remained unmatched. Germline CDR1 and CDR2: SNHLY and FYNNEI.

This chain uses TRBV9 with TRBJ2-7; tentative D call: TRBD1 (5 bases). Trimming left V 4 bases short and J 2 bases short, with 13 bases between. Germline V gene lookup returns CDR1 SGDLS and CDR2 YYNGEE. This CDR3 has 14 residues. The DNA for the CDR3 is TGTGCCAGCAGCTCGAAGACAGCGCCCTACGAGCAGTACTTC. Translating gives CASSSKTAPYEQYF.

Many counts were recorded for this clone. The V and J genes are TRBV6-4 and TRBJ1-6; no clear D gene. V lost 6 bases and J lost 5, with 11 bases in between. The CDR3 spans 14 residues. In germline, CDR1 is MRHNA, CDR2 SNTAGT. CDR3 DNA: TGTGCCAGCAGGGAAAACGCGGATAATTCACCCCTCCACTTT. This gives the protein CASRENADNSPLHF.

In its sample, this clone was seen once. This chain connects TRBV7-2 to TRBJ2-3; TRBD2 might be the D (7 bases). Trimming stripped 4 bases from V and 2 bases from J, with 19 bases between. Germline-derived CDR1 and CDR2 are SGHTA and FQGNSA. There are 17 residues in the CDR3. The CDR3 loop is CASSSQGGGLSTDTQYF. The CDR3 nucleotides read TGTGCCAGCAGCTCCCAAGGCGGGGGCCTCTCCACAGATACGCAGTATTTT.

The chain combines TRBV7-2 with TRBJ1-2; 7 nucleotides align to TRBD1. V dropped 3 bases and J dropped 2; count of bases not matched to a gene: 3. The CDR3 sequence is 14 residues long. Per the germline V gene, CDR1 is SGHTA and CDR2 is FQGNSA. The CDR3 sequence: CASSFPTGNYGYTF. The DNA for the CDR3 is TGTGCCAGCAGCTTTCCGACAGGGAACTATGGCTACACCTTC.

The chain is built from TRBV19 and TRBJ1-2; 11 nucleotides agree with TRBD1. With 5 bases clipped from V and 3 bases from J, the junction kept 5 bases outside the gene matches. Germline V gene lookup returns CDR1 LNHDA and CDR2 SQIVND (reference sequence). There are 15 residues in the CDR3. CDR3 bases: TGTGCCAGTAGTGAAGCGGGACAGGGGGACTATGGCTACACCTTC. Translation: CASSEAGQGDYGYTF.

This rearrangement joins TRBV13 to TRBJ2-7; 7 nucleotides align to TRBD2. CDR3 length: 16 amino acids. Trimming at V came to 0 bases and at J to 2 bases, leaving 7 bases not matched to a gene. Per germline, CDR1 PRHDT and CDR2 FYEKMQ (reference sequence). The CDR3 reads CASSLGAGVLTYEQYF. CDR3 DNA: TGTGCCAGCAGCTTAGGCGCGGGGGTACTTACCTACGAGCAGTACTTC.

This clone has a single count. The chain carries TRBV7-6 and TRBJ2-3, with 8 bases that match TRBD1. J lost 2 bases, V lost 5 bases, and 9 bases had no gene match. The CDR3 loop spans 16 amino acids. Germline lookup yields CDR1 SGHVS and CDR2 FNYEAQ. The CDR3 sequence: CASSERQGRTTDTQYF. As DNA, the CDR3 is TGTGCCAGCAGCGAGAGACAGGGGAGGACCACAGATACGCAGTATTTT.

This chain joins TRBV18 and TRBJ2-7; the D gene is possibly TRBD1 (5 bases). The CDR3 extends over 16 amino acids. V shed 6 bases and J shed 1 base, with 19 bases lying between them. Per the germline V gene, CDR1 is KGHSH and CDR2 is LQKENI. The CDR3 DNA reads as TGTGCCAGCTCTACGGGCGGCCAAGGGGTGTCCTACGAGCAGTACTTC. Translating it yields CASSTGGQGVSYEQYF. Based on the CDR3 plus reference TRBV18 and TRBJ2-7, the full variable domain is NAGVMQNPRHLVRRRGQEARLRCSPMKGHSHVYWYRQLPEEGLKFMVYLQKENIIDESGMPKERFSAEFPKEGPSILRIQQVVRGDSAAYFCASSTGGQGVSYEQYFGPGTRLTVT.

This clone was seen a single time. V is TRBV6-2 or TRBV6-3 and J is TRBJ2-5, with TRBD2 as a possible D gene (6 bases). V was pared by 2 bases and J by 1 base, with 11 bases between. Germline assignment: CDR1 MNHEY and CDR2 SVGEGT. This CDR3 has 15 amino acids. CDR3 protein: CASSYRGGVQETQYF. CDR3 in DNA: TGTGCCAGCAGTTACAGGGGCGGGGTCCAAGAGACCCAGTACTTC.

This clone was seen only once. This chain uses TRBV20-1 with TRBJ1-2, with D hard to call. The CDR3 covers 9 residues. The ends were cut back, 3 bases at V and 8 bases at J, with 4 bases in the middle. Germline V CDR1 and CDR2: DFQATT, SNEGSKA (reference sequence). This CDR3 reads CSAREGYTF. The CDR3 bases are TGCAGTGCTAGGGAGGGCTACACCTTC.

This chain uses TRBV27 with TRBJ1-2, with 10 bases lining up with TRBD1. The V gene's germline CDR1 is MNHEY and CDR2 SMNVEV (reference sequence). The CDR3 contains 14 residues. V gave up 7 bases and J gave up 6 bases; unmatched junction bases: 8. The chain's CDR3 is CASKLGQGIDGYTF. The CDR3 nucleotides are TGTGCCAGCAAACTGGGACAGGGGATAGATGGCTACACCTTC.

V usage is TRBV24-1 and J usage is TRBJ1-1; D may be TRBD1 (5 bases). Trimming removed 3 bases at V and 4 bases at J, with 14 bases between. CDR3 length equals 15 residues. Germline CDR1 reads KGHDR; CDR2 reads SFDVKD. This CDR3 is CATSDHSRAPTEAFF. CDR3 sequence (DNA): TGTGCCACCAGTGATCATTCCAGGGCCCCCACTGAAGCTTTCTTT.

J is TRBJ1-5 and V is TRBV2, with TRBD1 identical over 7 bases. This CDR3 comprises 14 residues. With 3 bases clipped from V and 4 bases from J, the junction kept 3 bases outside the gene matches. From germline, CDR1 is SNHLY and CDR2 FYNNEI. This CDR3 is CASSEAGGNQPQHF. DNA of the CDR3: TGTGCCAGCAGTGAGGCAGGGGGAAATCAGCCCCAGCATTTT.

The chain links TRBV6-5 to TRBJ1-5, with TRBD1 matching over 10 bases. Germline assignment: CDR1 MNHEY and CDR2 SVGAGI. The CDR3 is made up of 15 amino acids. The junction had 10 bases not matched to a gene; V was cut back by 7 bases and J by 7 bases. CDR3: CASTGDRGVKQPQHF. The CDR3 region has the DNA TGTGCCAGCACAGGGGACAGGGGTGTGAAGCAGCCCCAGCATTTT.

The V gene is TRBV13, the J gene TRBJ2-1; 10 positions agree with TRBD2. Germline CDR1 and CDR2: PRHDT and FYEKMQ (reference sequence). The length of the CDR3 is 18 residues. V gave up 4 bases and J gave up 4 bases; unmatched junction bases: 13. The CDR3 nucleotides read TGTGCCAGCAGCTCACAAAGCGTCCTAGCGGGGGATTACAATGAGCAGTTCTTC. This gives the protein CASSSQSVLAGDYNEQFF.

This clone occurred once. The rearrangement links TRBV4-1 to TRBJ2-1, with 7 bases that match TRBD1. V was clipped by 8 bases and J by 5 bases; unmatched bases: 9. Germline CDR1 is MGHRA and CDR2 is YSYEKL. The CDR3 covers 14 residues. CDR3: CASSQGETDNEQFF. The CDR3 nucleotides are TGCGCCAGCTCCCAGGGGGAGACAGACAATGAGCAGTTCTTC.

V usage is TRBV9 and J usage is TRBJ2-3, with 16 nucleotides matching TRBD2. V shed 3 bases and J 6 bases; nucleotides not matched to a gene: 7. This CDR3 spans 17 amino acids. Germline CDR1 and CDR2: SGDLS and YYNGEE. The CDR3 is CASSAGTSGGASDTQYF. CDR3 sequence (DNA): TGTGCCAGCAGCGCCGGGACTAGCGGGGGGGCCAGCGATACGCAGTATTTT.

In DNA form, the CDR3 reads TGTGCCAGCGGTGGTAGAAGGGGCGAGCAGTACTTC. Translated: CASGGRRGEQYF. The genes are TRBV27 and TRBJ2-7; possible D gene TRBD1, 5 bases. V gave up 8 bases and J gave up 6 bases, with 14 bases separating them. The V gene's germline CDR1 is MNHEY and CDR2 SMNVEV (reference sequence). The CDR3 totals 12 residues.

The V call is TRBV15, the J call TRBJ1-4; D remains unclear. The CDR3 runs 13 residues. Germline-derived CDR1 and CDR2 are LNHNV and YYDKDF (reference sequence). Trimming cost V 2 bases and J 8 bases, with 9 bases left between them. The CDR3 DNA reads as TGTGCCACCAGCAGACCCGGGTGGGAAAAACTGTTTTTT. It encodes CATSRPGWEKLFF. The variable domain in full, completed from reference TRBV15 and TRBJ1-4, reads DAMVIQNPRYQVTQFGKPVTLSCSQTLNHNVMYWYQQKSSQAPKLLFHYYDKDFNNEADTPDNFQSRRPNTSFCFLDIRSPGLGDTAMYLCATSRPGWEKLFFGSGTQLSVL.

The J gene is TRBJ1-3, the V gene TRBV5-1, with D unclear. CDR3 length: 13 residues. Deletions cut 4 bases from V and 4 bases from J, with 9 bases between. Germline V gives CDR1 SGHRS, CDR2 YFSETQ. The CDR3 DNA reads TGCGCCAGCAGCCCGCCCCAGGGAAACACCATATATTTT. Translation gives CASSPPQGNTIYF.

CDR3 DNA: TGCGCCAGCGAACAGGGGGCTGGCACAGATACGCAGTATTTT. Its translation: CASEQGAGTDTQYF. The J gene is TRBJ2-3, the V gene TRBV10-1, with 9 bases aligning to TRBD1. After removal of 8 bases from V and 1 base from J, the junction contained 4 bases not matched to a gene. The CDR3 runs 14 residues. Germline-derived CDR1 and CDR2 are WNHNN and SYGVQD (reference sequence).

The genes are TRBV5-1 and TRBJ2-7; perhaps TRBD1 as D (5 bases). Germline assignment: CDR1 SGHRS and CDR2 YFSETQ. The CDR3 contains 13 residues. Between the trimmed V and J ends, which lost 5 bases and 1 base, there was a span of 10 bases. This CDR3 is CASSSPGSYEQYF. CDR3 DNA: TGCGCCAGCAGTTCTCCAGGGTCCTACGAGCAGTACTTC.

The V gene is TRBV2, the J gene TRBJ2-3; the D is unclear. V was clipped by 2 bases and J by 13 bases, with 16 bases between them. This CDR3 is built from 13 residues. From germline, CDR1 is SNHLY and CDR2 FYNNEI. The CDR3 sequence is CASSEIRQAFEYF. In DNA form, the CDR3 reads TGTGCCAGCAGTGAAATCAGGCAAGCATTTGAGTATTTT. Combining the CDR3 with reference TRBV2 and TRBJ2-3 gives the whole variable domain EPEVTQTPSHQVTQMGQEVILRCVPISNHLYFYWYRQILGQKVEFLVSFYNNEISEKSEIFDDQFSVERPDGSNFTLKIRSTKLEDSAMYFCASSEIRQAFEYFGPGTRLTVL.

V and J are TRBV7-2 and TRBJ2-1, with 9 bases matching TRBD1. The CDR3 is made up of 14 amino acids. V was clipped by 5 bases and J by 8 bases; unmatched bases: 7. Germline V CDR1 and CDR2: SGHTA, FQGNSA. The CDR3 sequence: CASSEGTGRYEQFF. As DNA, the CDR3 is TGTGCCAGCAGCGAAGGGACAGGGCGATATGAGCAGTTCTTC.